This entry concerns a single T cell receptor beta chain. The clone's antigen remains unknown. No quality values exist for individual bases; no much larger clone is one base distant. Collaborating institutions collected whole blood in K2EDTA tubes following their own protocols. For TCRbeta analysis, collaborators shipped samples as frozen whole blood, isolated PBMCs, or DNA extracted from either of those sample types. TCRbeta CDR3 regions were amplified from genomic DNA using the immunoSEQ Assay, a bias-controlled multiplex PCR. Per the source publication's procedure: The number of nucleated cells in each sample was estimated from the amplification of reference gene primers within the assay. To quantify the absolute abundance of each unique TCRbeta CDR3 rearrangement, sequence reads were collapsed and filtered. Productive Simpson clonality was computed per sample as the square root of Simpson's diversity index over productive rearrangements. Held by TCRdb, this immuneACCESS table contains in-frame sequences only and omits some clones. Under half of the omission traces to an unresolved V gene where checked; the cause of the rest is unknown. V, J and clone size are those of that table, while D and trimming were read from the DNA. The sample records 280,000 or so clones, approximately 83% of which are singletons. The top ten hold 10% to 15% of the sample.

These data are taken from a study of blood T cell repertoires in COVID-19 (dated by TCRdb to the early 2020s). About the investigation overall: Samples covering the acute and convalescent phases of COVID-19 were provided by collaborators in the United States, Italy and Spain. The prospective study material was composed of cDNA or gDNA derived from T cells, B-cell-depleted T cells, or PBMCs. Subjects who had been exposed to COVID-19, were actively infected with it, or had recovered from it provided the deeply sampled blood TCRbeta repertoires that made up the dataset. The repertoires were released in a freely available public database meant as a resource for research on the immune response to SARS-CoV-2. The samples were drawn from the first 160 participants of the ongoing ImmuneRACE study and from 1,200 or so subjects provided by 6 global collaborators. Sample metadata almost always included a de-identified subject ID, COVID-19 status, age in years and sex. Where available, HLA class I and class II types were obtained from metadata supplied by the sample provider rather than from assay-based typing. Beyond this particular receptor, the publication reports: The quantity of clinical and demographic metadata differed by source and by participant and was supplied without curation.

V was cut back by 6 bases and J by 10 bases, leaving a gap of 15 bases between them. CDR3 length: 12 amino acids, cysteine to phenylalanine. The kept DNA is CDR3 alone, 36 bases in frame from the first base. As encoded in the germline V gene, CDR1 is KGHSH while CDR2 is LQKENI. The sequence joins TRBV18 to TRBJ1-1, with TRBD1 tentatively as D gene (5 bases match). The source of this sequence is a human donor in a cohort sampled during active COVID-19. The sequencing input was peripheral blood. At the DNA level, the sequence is TGTGCCAGCTCCCCTCAAGGGGCTACAGCTTTCTTT. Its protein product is CASSPQGATAFF.